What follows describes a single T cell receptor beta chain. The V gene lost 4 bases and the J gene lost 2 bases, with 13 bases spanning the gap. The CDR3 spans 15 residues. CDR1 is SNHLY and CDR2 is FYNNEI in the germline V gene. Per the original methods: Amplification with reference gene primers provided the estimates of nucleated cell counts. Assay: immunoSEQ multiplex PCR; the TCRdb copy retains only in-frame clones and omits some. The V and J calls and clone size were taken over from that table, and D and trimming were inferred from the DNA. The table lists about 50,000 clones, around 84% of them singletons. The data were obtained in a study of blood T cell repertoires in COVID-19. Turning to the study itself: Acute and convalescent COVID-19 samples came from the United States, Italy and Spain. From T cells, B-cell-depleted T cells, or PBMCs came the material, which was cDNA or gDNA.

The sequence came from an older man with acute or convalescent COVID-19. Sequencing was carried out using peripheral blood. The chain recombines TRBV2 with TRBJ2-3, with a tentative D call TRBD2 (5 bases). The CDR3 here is CASSGQLVATDTQYF. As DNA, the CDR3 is TGTGCCAGCAGTGGACAACTAGTTGCCACAGATACGCAGTATTTT.